The rows below give T cell receptor beta chains drawn from one sample of a study of shared clonotypes between healthy human individuals. Using immunoSEQ multiplex PCR, the repertoire was profiled, and TCRdb retains in-frame clones only, with some absent. The data hold 2,500,000 or so clones, with approximately 92% observed a single time. The source material was naive CD4+ T cells sorted from blood. The receptors shown here come from a young man in good health. Both conserved end residues are part of each CDR3. D genes are given only for firm matches. Where a row states a size, it is once, few, many or the class of an expanded clone; other rows omit it.

j_gene	d_gene	abundance	v_gene	len	CDR3nt	CDR3aa
TRBJ1-4	-	-	TRBV18	17	TGTGCCAGCTCACCAAGAGTATTGGGGCCTAGTAATGAAAAACTGTTTTTT	CASSPRVLGPSNEKLFF
TRBJ1-5	-	-	TRBV19	13	TGTGCCAGTAGTGAAGTCGCGGATCAGCCCCAGCATTTT	CASSEVADQPQHF
TRBJ1-1	-	-	TRBV5-1	14	TGCGCCAGCAGCTTGGGAGGAGTGAACACTGAAGCTTTCTTT	CASSLGGVNTEAFF
TRBJ2-7	-	-	TRBV7-2	14	TGTGCCAGCAGCATACCGGGGCAGGGGTACCAGCAGTACTTC	CASSIPGQGYQQYF
TRBJ1-3	TRBD1	-	TRBV25-1	16	TGTGCCAGCAGTAAATACCAGGGGGCGCCTGGGAACACCATATATTTT	CASSKYQGAPGNTIYF
TRBJ2-1	TRBD2	-	TRBV5-4	15	TGTGCCAGCAGCTTGGATGGGACTACATACAATGAGCAGTTCTTC	CASSLDGTTYNEQFF
TRBJ1-4	-	-	TRBV6-8	16	TGTGCCAGCAGCTTAACGGATTCAGGGGAGGGTGAAAAACTGTTTTTT	CASSLTDSGEGEKLFF
TRBJ2-5	-	-	TRBV5-1	15	TGCGCCAGCATCCAGACCCCTCAGGATGTGGAGACCCAGTACTTC	CASIQTPQDVETQYF
TRBJ1-4	-	-	TRBV6-1	15	TGTGCCAGCAGTGAGACCGCCCGGGGGGATGAAAAACTGTTTTTT	CASSETARGDEKLFF
TRBJ1-3	-	-	TRBV30	13	TGTGCCTGGAGTTTGGGGAACGGAAACACCATATATTTT	CAWSLGNGNTIYF
TRBJ1-4	-	-	TRBV27	12	TGTGCCACCAGGGCAGGGTTTGAAAAACTGTTTTTT	CATRAGFEKLFF
TRBJ1-2	TRBD1	-	TRBV2	15	TGTGCCAGCACCCCGGACAGGGCACCTAACTATGGCTACACCTTC	CASTPDRAPNYGYTF
TRBJ2-2	TRBD2	once	TRBV9	16	TGTGCCAGCAGCGTACGGGCTAGCGGGAACACCGGGGAGCTGTTTTTT	CASSVRASGNTGELFF
TRBJ1-1	-	-	TRBV27	12	TGTGCCAGCAGTCCTTACGGAAGACAGGCCCACTTT	CASSPYGRQAHF
TRBJ2-3	-	-	TRBV5-1	17	TGCGCCAGCAGCTTGACAAGTGGGACCCCGGGCGCAGATACGCAGTATTTT	CASSLTSGTPGADTQYF